This TCR beta chain was recovered during a study of T cell repertoires in cytomegalovirus infection (dated by TCRdb to the late 2010s). With regard to the full study: Because public TCR beta signatures pointed to carriage of CMV infection together with the matching HLA type, the HLA type of each donor mattered for the analysis. What the work shows at the level of the full study, not this receptor alone: In both this cohort and an independent roughly 350-donor cohort, the cumulative frequency of public TCR beta family members distinguished carriers of CMV infection plus the relevant HLA type. The ex vivo response was dominated by HLA-C-restricted CMV-specific TCR beta clonotypes, and the single most frequent clonotype in two of eight donors was supplied by these HLA-C-restricted clonotypes.

Trimming costs V 2 bases and J 6 bases, and their ends lie 7 bases apart. Via the germline V gene (reference sequence), CDR1 is MNHNY and CDR2 SVGAGI. The CDR3 sequence holds 12 residues, the cysteine and phenylalanine included. CDR3 DNA is the only sequence kept; it has 36 bases, read in frame from the first base. This clonotype occurred many times. Its antigen is unknown. Base qualities were left out, and no much larger clone turns up one base away. The reads were generated on an Illumina HiSeq 1500. TCRdb applied fastp at Q25 and MiXCR to the public reads, then kept only in-frame beta chains. Entries are consolidated by CDR3 protein sequence, retaining the most common genes and DNA. The sample includes more than 140,000 distinct CDR3 sequences, with under 8.5% observed a single time. The top ten constitute roughly 17% of the sample.

The sequence was obtained from a human donor in good health (CMV status not recorded). Some clones in this sample may be carry-over from other donors' samples. The source material was PBMCs. This sequence uses TRBV6-6 and TRBJ1-2; the D gene assignment is ambiguous. The CDR3 protein sequence reads: CASSYGRDGYTF. The bases read TGTGCCAGCAGTTACGGAAGGGATGGCTACACCTTC.